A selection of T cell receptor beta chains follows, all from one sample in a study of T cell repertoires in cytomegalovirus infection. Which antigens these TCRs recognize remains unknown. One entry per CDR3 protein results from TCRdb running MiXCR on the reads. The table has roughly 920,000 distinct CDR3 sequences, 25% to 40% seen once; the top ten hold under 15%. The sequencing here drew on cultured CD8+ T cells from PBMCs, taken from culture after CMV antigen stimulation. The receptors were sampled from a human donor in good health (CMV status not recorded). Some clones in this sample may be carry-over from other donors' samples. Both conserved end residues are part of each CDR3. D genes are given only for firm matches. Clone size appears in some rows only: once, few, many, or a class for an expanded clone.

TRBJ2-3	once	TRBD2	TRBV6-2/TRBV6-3	CASSFSGLAGGKPLTDTQYF	TGTGCCAGCAGTTTCTCCGGACTAGCGGGGGGGAAGCCGCTGACAGATACGCAGTATTTT
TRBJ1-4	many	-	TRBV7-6	CASSPLTAANEKLFF	TGTGCCAGCAGCCCCTTGACTGCGGCTAATGAAAAACTGTTTTTT
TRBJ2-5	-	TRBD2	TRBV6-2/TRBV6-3	CASSYTGGGKETQYF	TGTGCCAGCAGTTACACCGGCGGGGGGAAAGAGACCCAGTACTTC
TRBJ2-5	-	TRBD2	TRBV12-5	CASAPGVAGEAQETQYF	TGTGCTAGTGCCCCGGGGGTAGCGGGGGAGGCACAAGAGACCCAGTACTTC
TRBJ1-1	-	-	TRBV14	CASSQETGMANTEAFF	TGTGCCAGCAGCCAAGAAACAGGGATGGCGAACACTGAAGCTTTCTTT
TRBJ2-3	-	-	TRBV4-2	CASSQRHSGTSGTDTQYF	TGTGCCAGCAGCCAACGCCATTCCGGGACCTCCGGCACAGATACGCAGTATTTT
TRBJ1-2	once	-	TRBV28	CASNSGDLRGNYGYTF	TGTGCCAGCAATTCCGGGGACCTCCGAGGGAACTATGGCTACACCTTC
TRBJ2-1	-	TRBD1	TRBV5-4	CASRQLPGQGSHNEQFF	TGTGCCAGCAGACAACTTCCGGGACAGGGGTCTCACAATGAGCAGTTCTTC
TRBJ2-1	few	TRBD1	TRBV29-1	CSELSGTASYNEQFF	TGCAGCGAGCTATCCGGGACAGCGTCCTACAATGAGCAGTTCTTC
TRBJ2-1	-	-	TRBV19	CASTGVLYNEQFF	TGTGCCAGTACAGGGGTGTTGTACAATGAGCAGTTCTTC
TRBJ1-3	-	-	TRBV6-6	CASSYQSRAGNTIYF	TGTGCCAGCAGTTACCAGAGCAGGGCTGGAAACACCATATATTTT
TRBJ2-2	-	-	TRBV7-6	CASSLRRANTGELFF	TGTGCCAGCAGCCTGAGGAGGGCGAACACCGGGGAGCTGTTTTTT
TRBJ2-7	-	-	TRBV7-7	CASSRSEGYEQYF	TGTGCTAGCAGCCGCTCCGAGGGATACGAGCAGTACTTC
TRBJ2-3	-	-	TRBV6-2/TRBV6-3	CASSAYKDTQYF	TGTGCCAGCAGTGCATATAAGGATACGCAGTATTTT
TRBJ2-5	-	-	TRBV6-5	CASSYSFQSQIQETQYF	TGTGCCAGCAGTTACTCGTTCCAAAGTCAAATCCAAGAGACCCAGTACTTC
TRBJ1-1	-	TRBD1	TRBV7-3	CASSPSGTVYMNTEAFF	TGTGCCAGCAGCCCGTCCGGGACAGTCTATATGAACACTGAAGCTTTCTTT
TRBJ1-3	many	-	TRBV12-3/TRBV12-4	CASSLGQTDRNTIYF	TGTGCCAGCAGTCTAGGACAGACGGATAGAAACACCATATATTTT
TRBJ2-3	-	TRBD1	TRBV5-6	CASSSPGQETLTDTQYF	TGTGCCAGCAGCTCCCCGGGACAGGAGACCCTCACAGATACGCAGTATTTT
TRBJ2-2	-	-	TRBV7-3	CASSPILTGNTGELFF	TGTGCCAGCAGCCCCATTTTGACAGGGAACACCGGGGAGCTGTTTTTT
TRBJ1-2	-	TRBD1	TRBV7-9	CASRSGQGKGYTF	TGTGCCAGCAGATCGGGACAGGGGAAGGGCTACACCTTC
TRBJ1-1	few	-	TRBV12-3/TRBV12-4	CACGVTNTEAFF	TGTGCCTGCGGAGTGACGAACACTGAAGCTTTCTTT
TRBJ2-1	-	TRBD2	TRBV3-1	CASSRGLAGVYNEQFF	TGTGCCAGCAGTCGTGGACTAGCGGGGGTCTACAATGAGCAGTTCTTC
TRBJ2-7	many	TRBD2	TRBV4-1	CASSQGVAGSYEQYF	TGCGCCAGCAGCCAAGGGGTAGCGGGGTCCTACGAGCAGTACTTC
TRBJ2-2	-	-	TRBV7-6	CATDDQGGGELFF	TGTGCCACCGACGATCAGGGTGGCGGGGAGCTGTTTTTT
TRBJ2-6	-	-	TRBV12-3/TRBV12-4	CASSGISGVNVLTF	TGTGCCAGCAGTGGAATCTCTGGGGTCAACGTCCTGACTTTC
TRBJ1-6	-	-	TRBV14	CASSPHGGRSPLHF	TGTGCCAGCAGCCCCCACGGGGGGCGGTCACCCCTCCACTTT
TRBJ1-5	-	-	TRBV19	CASQFPGYNQPQHF	TGTGCCAGTCAATTTCCAGGCTACAATCAGCCCCAGCATTTT
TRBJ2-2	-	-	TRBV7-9	CASRAPGQANTGGLFF	TGTGCCAGCCGCGCCCCTGGACAGGCGAACACCGGGGGGCTGTTTTTT
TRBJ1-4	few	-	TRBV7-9	CASTFGGANEKLFF	TGTGCCAGCACTTTTGGGGGCGCTAATGAAAAACTGTTTTTT
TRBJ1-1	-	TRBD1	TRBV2	CARGSGQGGPEAFF	TGTGCCAGGGGTTCGGGACAGGGAGGTCCTGAAGCTTTCTTT
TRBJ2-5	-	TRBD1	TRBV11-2	CASSLVDRIQETQYF	TGTGCCAGCAGCTTAGTGGACAGGATCCAAGAGACCCAGTACTTC
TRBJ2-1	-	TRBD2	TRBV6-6	CASSYIRSTSGGDGDEQFF	TGTGCCAGCAGTTACATCCGCTCGACTAGCGGGGGGGATGGGGATGAGCAGTTCTTC
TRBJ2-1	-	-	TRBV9	CASSVAGQTYNEQFF	TGTGCCAGCAGCGTGGCGGGACAGACCTACAATGAGCAGTTCTTC
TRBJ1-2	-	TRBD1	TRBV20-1	CSARDTGGSYGYTF	TGCAGTGCTAGAGATACAGGGGGTAGCTATGGCTACACCTTC
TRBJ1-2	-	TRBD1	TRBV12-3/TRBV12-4	CASFGADRDNNYGYTF	TGTGCCAGCTTTGGGGCGGACAGGGACAATAACTATGGCTACACCTTC
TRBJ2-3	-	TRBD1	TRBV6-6	CASSSRDRVADTQYF	TGTGCCAGCAGCTCCCGGGACAGGGTTGCAGATACGCAGTATTTT
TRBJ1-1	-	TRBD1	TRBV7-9	CASSSPGQVEAFF	TGTGCCAGCAGCTCACCAGGACAGGTCGAAGCTTTCTTT
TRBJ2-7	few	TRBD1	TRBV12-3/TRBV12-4	CASGQGAWEQYF	TGTGCCAGCGGCCAGGGGGCCTGGGAGCAGTACTTC
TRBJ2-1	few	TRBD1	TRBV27	CASSLEGALGDEQFF	TGTGCCAGCAGTTTAGAGGGGGCCCTGGGCGATGAGCAGTTCTTC
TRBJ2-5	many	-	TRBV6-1	CASSSPYQETQYF	TGTGCCAGCAGTTCCCCGTACCAAGAGACCCAGTACTTC
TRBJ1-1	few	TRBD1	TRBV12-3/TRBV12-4	CASSLEGGVGGGRSAFF	TGTGCCAGCAGTTTGGAGGGAGGCGTAGGAGGGGGCAGATCGGCTTTCTTT
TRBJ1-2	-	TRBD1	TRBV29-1	CSVLQGASLGYTF	TGCAGCGTTTTACAGGGGGCTAGTCTTGGCTACACCTTC
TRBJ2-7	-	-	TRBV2	CASSEPTYEQYF	TGTGCCAGCAGTGAACCGACATACGAGCAGTACTTC
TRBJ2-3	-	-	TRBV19	CASSMGSGADTQYF	TGTGCCAGTAGTATGGGATCGGGTGCAGATACGCAGTATTTT
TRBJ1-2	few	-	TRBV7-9	CASSDDRVRYGYTF	TGTGCCAGCAGCGACGACCGGGTACGATATGGCTACACCTTC
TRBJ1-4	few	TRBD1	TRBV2	CASAGTGGGPLTNEKLFF	TGTGCCTCAGCCGGTACAGGGGGCGGCCCGCTAACTAATGAAAAACTGTTTTTT
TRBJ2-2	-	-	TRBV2	CASSRSAGNTGELFF	TGTGCCAGCAGTCGTTCAGCGGGGAACACCGGGGAGCTGTTTTTT
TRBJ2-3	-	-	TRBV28	CASSFRLTYSLTDTQYF	TGTGCCAGCAGTTTCCGGCTAACCTACAGCCTCACAGATACGCAGTATTTT
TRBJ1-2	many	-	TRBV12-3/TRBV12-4	CASTGGYGYTF	TGTGCCAGCACGGGTGGCTATGGCTACACCTTC
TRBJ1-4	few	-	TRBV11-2	CASSYPGRPNEKLFF	TGTGCCAGCAGCTATCCGGGACGGCCTAATGAAAAACTGTTTTTT
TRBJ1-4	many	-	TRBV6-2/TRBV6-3	CASSYSDSEPDNEKLFF	TGTGCCAGCAGTTACTCGGATTCGGAGCCAGATAATGAAAAACTGTTTTTT
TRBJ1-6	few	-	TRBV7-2	CASSPRGIGNSPLHF	TGTGCCAGCAGCCCTCGGGGTATTGGTAATTCACCCCTCCACTTT
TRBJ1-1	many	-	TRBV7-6	CASSQGRTKNTEAFF	TGTGCCAGCAGCCAAGGTAGGACGAAGAACACTGAAGCTTTCTTT
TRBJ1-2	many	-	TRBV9	CASNNHARDYGYTF	TGTGCCAGCAACAACCATGCCAGGGACTATGGCTACACCTTC
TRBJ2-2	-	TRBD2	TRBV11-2	CASSLGARRGDTGELFF	TGTGCCAGCAGCTTAGGAGCTAGGCGGGGGGACACCGGGGAGCTGTTTTTT
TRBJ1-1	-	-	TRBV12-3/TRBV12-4	CASSLPVGGTEAFF	TGTGCCAGCAGTTTGCCGGTTGGCGGTACTGAAGCTTTCTTT
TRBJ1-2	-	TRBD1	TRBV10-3	CATRTGGDGYTF	TGTGCCACTAGGACAGGGGGTGATGGCTACACCTTC
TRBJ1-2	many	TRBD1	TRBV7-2	CASSPTGITNYGYTF	TGTGCCAGCAGCCCGACAGGGATTACTAACTATGGCTACACCTTC
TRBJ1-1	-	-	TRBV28	CASQNGRGTEAFF	TGTGCCAGCCAGAATGGGAGGGGGACTGAAGCTTTCTTT